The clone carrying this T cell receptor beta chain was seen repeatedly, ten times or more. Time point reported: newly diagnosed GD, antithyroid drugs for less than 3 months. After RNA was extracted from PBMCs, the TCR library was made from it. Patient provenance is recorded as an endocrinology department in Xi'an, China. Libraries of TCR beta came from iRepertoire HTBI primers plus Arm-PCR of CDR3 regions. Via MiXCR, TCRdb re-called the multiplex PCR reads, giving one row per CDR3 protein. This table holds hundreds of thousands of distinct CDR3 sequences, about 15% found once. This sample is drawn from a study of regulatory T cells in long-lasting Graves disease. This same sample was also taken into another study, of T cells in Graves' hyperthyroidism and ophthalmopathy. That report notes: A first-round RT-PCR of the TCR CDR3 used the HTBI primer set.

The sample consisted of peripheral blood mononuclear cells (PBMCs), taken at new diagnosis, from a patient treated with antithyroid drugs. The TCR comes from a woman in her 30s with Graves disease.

CDR3 loop: CASSYGFPEGEQYF. The CDR3 coding sequence is TGTGCCAGCAGTTATGGGTTCCCCGAAGGCGAGCAGTACTTC. The rearrangement links TRBV6-5 to TRBJ2-7; no clear D. V was pared by 3 bases and J by 6 bases, with 15 bases between. CDR1 is MNHEY, CDR2 SVGAGI, per germline. This CDR3 has 14 amino acids.